In its sample, the clone carrying this TCR beta chain was seen a few times. The antigen is not known. Using its own MiXCR run on the 5' RACE reads, TCRdb lists one record per CDR3 protein. The sample consists of 550,000 to 650,000 distinct CDR3 sequences, 17% of them appearing once. This entry belongs to a study of T-cell memory formation after mild COVID-19. Whole-study results and caveats: For contracting clones, CD4+ ones sat mainly in CM and EM, CD8+ in EMRA.

Germline-derived CDR1 and CDR2 are DFQATT and SNEGSKA (reference sequence). V was cut by 6 bases and J by 2 bases, with 16 bases left in between. The CDR3 is 14 amino acids. The TCR comes from an adult woman who had mild COVID-19 (a few samples of this study predate the infection). Cell type and time point are not known. V usage is TRBV20-1 and J usage is TRBJ2-5, with D unresolved. Material for sequencing was PBMCs or a T cell subset sorted from them (not recorded which). Here the CDR3 DNA reads TGCAGTGCAACCCGTCCACAATTTCAAGAGACCCAGTACTTC. Translating it yields CSATRPQFQETQYF.